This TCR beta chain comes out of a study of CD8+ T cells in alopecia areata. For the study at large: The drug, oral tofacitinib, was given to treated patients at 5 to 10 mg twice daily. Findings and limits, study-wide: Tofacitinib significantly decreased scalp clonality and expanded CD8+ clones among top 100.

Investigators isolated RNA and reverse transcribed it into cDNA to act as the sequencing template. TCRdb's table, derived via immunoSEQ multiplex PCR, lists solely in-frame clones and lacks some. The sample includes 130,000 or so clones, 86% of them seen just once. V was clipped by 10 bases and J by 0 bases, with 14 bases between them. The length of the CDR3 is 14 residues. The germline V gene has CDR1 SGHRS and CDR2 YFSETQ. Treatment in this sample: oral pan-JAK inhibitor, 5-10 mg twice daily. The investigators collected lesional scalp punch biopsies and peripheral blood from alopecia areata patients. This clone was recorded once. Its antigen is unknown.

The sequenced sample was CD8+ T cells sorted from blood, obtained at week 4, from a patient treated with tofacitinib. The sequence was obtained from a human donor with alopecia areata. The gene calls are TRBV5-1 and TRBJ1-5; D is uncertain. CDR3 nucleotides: TGCGCCCGCGATCAGCGATATAGCAATCAGCCCCAGCATTTT. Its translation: CARDQRYSNQPQHF.